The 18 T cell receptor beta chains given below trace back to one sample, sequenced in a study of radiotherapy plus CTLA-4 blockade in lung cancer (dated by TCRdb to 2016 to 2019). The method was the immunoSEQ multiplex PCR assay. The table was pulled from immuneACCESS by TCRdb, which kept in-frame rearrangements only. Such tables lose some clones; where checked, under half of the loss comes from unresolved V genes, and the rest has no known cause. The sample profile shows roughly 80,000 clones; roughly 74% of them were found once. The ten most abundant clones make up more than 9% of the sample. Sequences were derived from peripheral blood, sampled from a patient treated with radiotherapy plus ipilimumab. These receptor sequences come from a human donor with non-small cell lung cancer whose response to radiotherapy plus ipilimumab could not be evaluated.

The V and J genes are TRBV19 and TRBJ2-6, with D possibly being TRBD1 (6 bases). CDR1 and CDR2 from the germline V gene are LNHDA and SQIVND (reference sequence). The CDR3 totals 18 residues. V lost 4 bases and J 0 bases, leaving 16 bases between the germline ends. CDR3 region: CASSTLQGGHSGANVLTF. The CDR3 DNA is TGTGCCAGTAGTACCCTACAGGGCGGGCACTCTGGGGCCAACGTCCTGACTTTC.

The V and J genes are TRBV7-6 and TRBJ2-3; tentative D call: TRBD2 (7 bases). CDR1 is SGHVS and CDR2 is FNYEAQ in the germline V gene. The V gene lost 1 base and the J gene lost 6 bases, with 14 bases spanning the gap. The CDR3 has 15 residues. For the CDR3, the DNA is TGTGCCAGCAGCTTAGAAGGGGGGGCATCGGATACGCAGTATTTT. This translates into CASSLEGGASDTQYF.

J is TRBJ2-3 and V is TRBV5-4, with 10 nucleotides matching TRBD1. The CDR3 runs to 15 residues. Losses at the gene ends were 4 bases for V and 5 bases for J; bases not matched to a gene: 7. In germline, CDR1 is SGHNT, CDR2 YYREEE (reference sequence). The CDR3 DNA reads TGTGCCAGCAGCATCCGGACAGGGGGATTAGATACGCAGTATTTT. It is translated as CASSIRTGGLDTQYF.

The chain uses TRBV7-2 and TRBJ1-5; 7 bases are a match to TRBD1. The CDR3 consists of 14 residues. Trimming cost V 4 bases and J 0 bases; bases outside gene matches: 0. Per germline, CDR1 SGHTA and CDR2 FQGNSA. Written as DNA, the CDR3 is TGTGCCAGCAGCTACAGGGGTAGCAATCAGCCCCAGCATTTT. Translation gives CASSYRGSNQPQHF.

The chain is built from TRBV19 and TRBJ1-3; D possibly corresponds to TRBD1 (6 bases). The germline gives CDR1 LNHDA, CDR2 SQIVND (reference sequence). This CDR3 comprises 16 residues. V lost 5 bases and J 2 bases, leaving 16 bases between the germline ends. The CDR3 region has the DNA TGTGCCAGTAGTGCCTACAGGGTAGGAGCTGGAAACACCATATATTTT. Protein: CASSAYRVGAGNTIYF.

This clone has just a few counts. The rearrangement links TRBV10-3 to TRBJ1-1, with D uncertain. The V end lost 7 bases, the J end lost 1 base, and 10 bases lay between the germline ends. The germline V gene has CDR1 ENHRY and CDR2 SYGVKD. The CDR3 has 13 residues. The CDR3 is CAITPTPNTEAFF. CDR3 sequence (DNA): TGTGCCATCACTCCGACACCGAACACTGAAGCTTTCTTT.

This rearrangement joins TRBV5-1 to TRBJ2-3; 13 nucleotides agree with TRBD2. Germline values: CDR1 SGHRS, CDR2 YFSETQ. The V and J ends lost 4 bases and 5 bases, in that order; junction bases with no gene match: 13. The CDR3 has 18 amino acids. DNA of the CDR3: TGCGCCAGCAGCGGTATCCGGGGACTAGCGGGGCCGGGAGATACGCAGTATTTT. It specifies CASSGIRGLAGPGDTQYF.

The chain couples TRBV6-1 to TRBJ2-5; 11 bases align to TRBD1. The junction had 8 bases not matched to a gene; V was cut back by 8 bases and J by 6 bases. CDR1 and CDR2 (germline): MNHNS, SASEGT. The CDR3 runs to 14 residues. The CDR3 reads CASLYGTGGQTQYF. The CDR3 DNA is TGTGCCAGCCTATATGGGACAGGGGGACAGACCCAGTACTTC.

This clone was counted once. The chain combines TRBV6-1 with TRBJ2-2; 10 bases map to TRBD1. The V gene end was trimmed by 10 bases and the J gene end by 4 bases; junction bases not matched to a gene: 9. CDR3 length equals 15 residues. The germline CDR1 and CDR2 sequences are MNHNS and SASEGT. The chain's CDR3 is CATGQGVFGTGELFF. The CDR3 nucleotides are TGTGCCACCGGACAGGGGGTGTTTGGCACCGGGGAGCTGTTTTTT.

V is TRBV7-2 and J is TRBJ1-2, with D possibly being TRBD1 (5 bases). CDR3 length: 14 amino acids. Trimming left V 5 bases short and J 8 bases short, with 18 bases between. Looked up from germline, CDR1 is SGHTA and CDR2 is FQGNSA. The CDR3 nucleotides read TGTGCCAGCAGCCCTCAGGGATTTGTGAGGGGCTACACCTTC. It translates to CASSPQGFVRGYTF.

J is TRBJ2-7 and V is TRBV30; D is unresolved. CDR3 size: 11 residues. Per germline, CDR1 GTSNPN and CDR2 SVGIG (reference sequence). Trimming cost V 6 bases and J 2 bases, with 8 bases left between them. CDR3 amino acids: CACEETYEQYF. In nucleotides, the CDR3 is TGTGCCTGCGAGGAGACCTACGAGCAGTACTTC.

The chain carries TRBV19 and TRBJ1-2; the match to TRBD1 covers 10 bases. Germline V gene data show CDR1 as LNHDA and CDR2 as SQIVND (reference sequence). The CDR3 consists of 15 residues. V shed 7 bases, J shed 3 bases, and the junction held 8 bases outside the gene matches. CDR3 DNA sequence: TGTGCCAGTATTGGGACAGGGGCGATTCACTATGGCTACACCTTC. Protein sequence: CASIGTGAIHYGYTF.

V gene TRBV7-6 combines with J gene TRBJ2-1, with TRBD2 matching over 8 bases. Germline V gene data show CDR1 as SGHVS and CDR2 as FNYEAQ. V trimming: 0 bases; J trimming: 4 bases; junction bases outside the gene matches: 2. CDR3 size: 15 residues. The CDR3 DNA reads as TGTGCCAGCAGCTTAGCTAGCGGGACGTACAATGAGCAGTTCTTC. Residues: CASSLASGTYNEQFF. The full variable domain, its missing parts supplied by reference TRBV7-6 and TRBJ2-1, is GAGVSQSPRYKVTKRGQDVALRCDPISGHVSLYWYRQALGQGPEFLTYFNYEAQQDKSGLPNDRFSAERPEGSISTLTIQRTEQRDSAMYRCASSLASGTYNEQFFGPGTRLTVL.

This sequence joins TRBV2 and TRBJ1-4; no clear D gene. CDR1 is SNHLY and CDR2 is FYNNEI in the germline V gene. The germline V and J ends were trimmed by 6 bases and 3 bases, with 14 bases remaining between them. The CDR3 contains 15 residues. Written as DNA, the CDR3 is TGTGCCAGCAGCCGGTCAACCCCGGCTAATGAAAAACTGTTTTTT. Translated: CASSRSTPANEKLFF.

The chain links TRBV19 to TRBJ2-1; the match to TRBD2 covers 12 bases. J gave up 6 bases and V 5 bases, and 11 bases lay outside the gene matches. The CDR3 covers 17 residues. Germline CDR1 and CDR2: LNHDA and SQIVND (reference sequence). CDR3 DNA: TGTGCCAGTAGTTTAGGACTAGCGGGGCTAACAATCAATGAGCAGTTCTTC. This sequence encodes CASSLGLAGLTINEQFF.

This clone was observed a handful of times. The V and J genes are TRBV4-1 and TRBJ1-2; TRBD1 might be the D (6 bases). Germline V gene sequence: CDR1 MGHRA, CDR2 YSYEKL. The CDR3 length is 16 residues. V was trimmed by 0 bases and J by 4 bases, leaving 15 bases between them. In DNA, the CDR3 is TGCGCCAGCAGCCAAGAGGGGTCGGAACAGGGCTATGGCTACACCTTC. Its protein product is CASSQEGSEQGYGYTF.

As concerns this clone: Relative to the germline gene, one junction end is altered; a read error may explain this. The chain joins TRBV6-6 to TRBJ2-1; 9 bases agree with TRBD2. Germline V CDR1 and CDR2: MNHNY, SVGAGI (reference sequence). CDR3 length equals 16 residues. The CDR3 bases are TGTGCCAGCAGTTTCAATAGCGGGAGCTCCCACAATGAGCAGTTCTTC. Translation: CASSFNSGSSHNEQFF.

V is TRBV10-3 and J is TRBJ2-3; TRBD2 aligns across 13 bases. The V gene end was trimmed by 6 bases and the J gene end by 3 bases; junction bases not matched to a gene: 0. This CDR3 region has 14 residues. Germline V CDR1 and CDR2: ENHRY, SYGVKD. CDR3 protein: CAIRGLAGTDTQYF. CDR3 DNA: TGTGCCATCAGGGGACTAGCGGGGACAGATACGCAGTATTTT.